This T cell receptor beta chain stems from a study of blood T cell repertoires in COVID-19. Looking at the study overall: The cDNA or gDNA used as material had been derived from T cells, B-cell-depleted T cells, or PBMCs.

The V end lost 7 bases, the J end lost 8 bases, and 12 bases lay between the germline ends. The CDR3 is made up of 12 amino acids. The germline CDR1 and CDR2 sequences are MDHEN and SYDVKM. Profiling relied on immunoSEQ multiplex PCR, and the TCRdb table lists in-frame clones only, not all of them. The sample holds 140,000 or so clones, about four fifths seen once. A PCR-confirmed or clinician-diagnosed COVID-19 case had contacted exposed participants within 2 weeks of entry. The sequenced sample was PBMCs or T cells enriched from blood (not recorded which). The V gene is TRBV28, the J gene TRBJ1-3; D unresolved. The TCR originated in a woman aged 18-29 years who had been exposed to COVID-19. The CDR3 here is CASTLRWDTIYF. As DNA, the CDR3 is TGTGCCAGCACCCTCAGGTGGGACACCATATATTTT.